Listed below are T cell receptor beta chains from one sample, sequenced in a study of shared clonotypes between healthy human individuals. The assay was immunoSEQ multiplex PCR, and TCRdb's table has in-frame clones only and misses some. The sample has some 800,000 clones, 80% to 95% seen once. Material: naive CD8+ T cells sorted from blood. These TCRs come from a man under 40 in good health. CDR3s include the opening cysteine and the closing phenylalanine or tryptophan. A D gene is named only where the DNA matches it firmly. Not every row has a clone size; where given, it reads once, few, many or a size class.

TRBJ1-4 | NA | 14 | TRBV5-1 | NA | CASSPRLANEKLFF | TGCGCCAGCAGCCCCCGACTCGCTAATGAAAAACTGTTTTTT
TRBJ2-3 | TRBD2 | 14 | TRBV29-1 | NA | CSSAGGSSTDTQYF | TGCAGCTCCGCCGGGGGGTCTAGCACAGATACGCAGTATTTT
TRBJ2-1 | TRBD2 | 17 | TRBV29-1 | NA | CSVNVPEGSGRIDEQFF | TGCAGCGTTAATGTCCCCGAGGGTAGCGGGAGGATTGATGAGCAGTTCTTC
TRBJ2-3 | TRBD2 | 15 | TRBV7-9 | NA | CASSSSGSVGDTQYF | TGTGCCAGCAGCTCTAGCGGGAGTGTGGGTGATACGCAGTATTTT
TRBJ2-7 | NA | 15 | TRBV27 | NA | CASSLIGDFPYEQYF | TGTGCCAGCAGTTTAATCGGGGACTTCCCTTACGAGCAGTACTTC
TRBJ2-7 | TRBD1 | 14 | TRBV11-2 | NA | CASSYGTGPYEQYF | TGTGCCAGCAGTTACGGGACAGGGCCCTACGAGCAGTACTTC
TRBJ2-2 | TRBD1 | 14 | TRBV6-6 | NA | CASTWDSDTGELFF | TGTGCCAGCACCTGGGACAGCGACACCGGGGAGCTGTTTTTT
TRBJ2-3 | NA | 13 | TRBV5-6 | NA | CASSINRKDTQYF | TGTGCCAGCAGCATTAACAGGAAAGATACGCAGTATTTT
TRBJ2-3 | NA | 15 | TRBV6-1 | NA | CASSEGGRSTDTQYF | TGTGCCAGCAGTGAAGGCGGAAGAAGCACAGATACGCAGTATTTT
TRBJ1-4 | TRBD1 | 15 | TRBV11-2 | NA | CASSLGTGTNEKLFF | TGTGCCAGCAGCTTAGGGACAGGTACTAATGAAAAACTGTTTTTT
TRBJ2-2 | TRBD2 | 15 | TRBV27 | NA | CASSWRLAGTGELFF | TGTGCCAGCAGTTGGAGACTAGCGGGCACCGGGGAGCTGTTTTTT
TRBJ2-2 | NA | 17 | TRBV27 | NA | CASSLSRTGDNTGELFF | TGTGCCAGCAGTTTATCGAGAACAGGCGACAACACCGGGGAGCTGTTTTTT
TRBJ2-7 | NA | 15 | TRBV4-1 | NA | CASSQEGPLYDEQYF | TGCGCCAGCAGCCAAGAAGGTCCCCTCTACGACGAGCAGTACTTC
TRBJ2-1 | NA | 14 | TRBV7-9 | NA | CASSLAPLSSEQFF | TGTGCCAGCAGCTTAGCGCCACTCAGCAGTGAGCAGTTCTTC
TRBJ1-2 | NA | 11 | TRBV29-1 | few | CSVPGIDGYTF | TGCAGCGTTCCGGGGATCGATGGCTACACCTTC
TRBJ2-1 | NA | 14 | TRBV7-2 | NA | CAAGVAAGAREQFF | TGTGCCGCAGGCGTAGCGGCCGGAGCCCGTGAGCAGTTCTTC
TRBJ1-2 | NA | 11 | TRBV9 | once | CASSGTYGYTF | TGTGCCAGCAGCGGGACCTATGGCTACACCTTC
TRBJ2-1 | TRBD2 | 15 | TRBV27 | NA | CASSLRGTSGIEQFF | TGTGCCAGCAGTTTAAGAGGGACTAGCGGGATTGAGCAGTTCTTC
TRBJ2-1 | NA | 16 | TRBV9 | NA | CASSPASDTFSNEQFF | TGTGCCAGCAGCCCAGCCTCCGACACGTTTAGCAATGAGCAGTTCTTC